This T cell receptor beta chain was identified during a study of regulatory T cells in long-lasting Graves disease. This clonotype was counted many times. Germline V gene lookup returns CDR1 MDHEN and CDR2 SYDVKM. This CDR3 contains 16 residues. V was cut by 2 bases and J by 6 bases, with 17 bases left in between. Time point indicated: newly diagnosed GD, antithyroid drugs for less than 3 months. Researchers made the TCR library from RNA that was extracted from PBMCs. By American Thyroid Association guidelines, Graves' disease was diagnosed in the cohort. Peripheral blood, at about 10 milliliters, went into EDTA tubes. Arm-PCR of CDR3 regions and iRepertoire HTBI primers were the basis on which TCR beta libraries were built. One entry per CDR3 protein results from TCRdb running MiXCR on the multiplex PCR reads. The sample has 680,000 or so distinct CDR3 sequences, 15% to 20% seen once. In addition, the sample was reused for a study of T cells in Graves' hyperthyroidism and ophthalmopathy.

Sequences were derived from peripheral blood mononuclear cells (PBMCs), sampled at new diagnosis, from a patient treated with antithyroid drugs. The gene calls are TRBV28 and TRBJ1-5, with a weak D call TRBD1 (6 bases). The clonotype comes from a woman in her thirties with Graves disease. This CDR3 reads CASSLVFRQVVQPQHF. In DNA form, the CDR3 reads TGTGCCAGCAGTTTAGTATTTCGACAGGTGGTTCAGCCCCAGCATTTT.